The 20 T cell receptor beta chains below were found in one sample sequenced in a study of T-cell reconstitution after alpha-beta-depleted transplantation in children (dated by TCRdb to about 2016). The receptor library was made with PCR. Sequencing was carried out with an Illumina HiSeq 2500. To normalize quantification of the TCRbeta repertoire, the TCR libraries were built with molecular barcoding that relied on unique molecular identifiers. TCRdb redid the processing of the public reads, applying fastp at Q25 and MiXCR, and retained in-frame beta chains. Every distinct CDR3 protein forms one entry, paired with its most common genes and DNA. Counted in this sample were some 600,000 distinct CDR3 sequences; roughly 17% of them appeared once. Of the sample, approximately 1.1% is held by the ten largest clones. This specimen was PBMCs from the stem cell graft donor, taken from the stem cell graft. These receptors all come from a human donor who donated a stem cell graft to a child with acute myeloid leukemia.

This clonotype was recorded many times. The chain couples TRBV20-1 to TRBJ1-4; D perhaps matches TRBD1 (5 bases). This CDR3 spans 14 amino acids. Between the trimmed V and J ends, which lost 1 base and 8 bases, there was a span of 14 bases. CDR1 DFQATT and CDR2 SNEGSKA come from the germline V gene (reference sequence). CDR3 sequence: CSARGFEGWEKLFF. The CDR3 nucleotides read TGCAGTGCTAGAGGGTTTGAGGGGTGGGAAAAACTGTTTTTT.

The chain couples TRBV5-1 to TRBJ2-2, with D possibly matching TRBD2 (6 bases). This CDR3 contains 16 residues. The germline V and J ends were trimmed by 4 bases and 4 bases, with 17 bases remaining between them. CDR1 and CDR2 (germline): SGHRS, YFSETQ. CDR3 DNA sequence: TGCGCCAGCAGCATGACCGGGGGTGTAGGCACCGGGGAGCTGTTTTTT. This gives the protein CASSMTGGVGTGELFF.

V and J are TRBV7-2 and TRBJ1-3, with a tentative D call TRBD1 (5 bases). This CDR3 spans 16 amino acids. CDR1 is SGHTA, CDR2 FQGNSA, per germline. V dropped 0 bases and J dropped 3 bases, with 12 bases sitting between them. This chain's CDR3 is CASSLATGPGGNTIYF. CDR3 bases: TGTGCCAGCAGCTTAGCAACGGGGCCCGGTGGAAACACCATATATTTT.

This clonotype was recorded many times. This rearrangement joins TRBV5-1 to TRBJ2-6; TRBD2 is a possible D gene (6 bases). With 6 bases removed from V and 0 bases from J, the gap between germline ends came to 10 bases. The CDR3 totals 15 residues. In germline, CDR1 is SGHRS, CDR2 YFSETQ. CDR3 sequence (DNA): TGCGCCAGCACCCCGGGGGTCTCTGGGGCCAACGTCCTGACTTTC. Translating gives CASTPGVSGANVLTF.

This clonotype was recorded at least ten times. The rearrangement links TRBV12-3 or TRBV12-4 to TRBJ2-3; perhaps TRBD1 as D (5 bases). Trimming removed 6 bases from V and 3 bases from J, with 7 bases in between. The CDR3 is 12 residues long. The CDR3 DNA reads TGTGCCAGCAGACCAGGGACAGATACGCAGTATTTT. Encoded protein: CASRPGTDTQYF.

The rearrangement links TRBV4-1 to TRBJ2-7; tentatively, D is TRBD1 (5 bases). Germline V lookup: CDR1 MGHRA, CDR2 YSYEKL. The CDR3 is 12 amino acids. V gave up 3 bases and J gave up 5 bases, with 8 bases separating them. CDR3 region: CASSHRVHEQYV. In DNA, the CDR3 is TGCGCCAGCAGCCACAGGGTCCACGAGCAGTACGTC.

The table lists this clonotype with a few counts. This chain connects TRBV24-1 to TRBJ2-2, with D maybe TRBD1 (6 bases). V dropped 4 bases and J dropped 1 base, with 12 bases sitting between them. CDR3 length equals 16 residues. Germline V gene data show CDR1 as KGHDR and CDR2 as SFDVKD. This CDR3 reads CATSDPKQGNTGELFF. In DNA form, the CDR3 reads TGTGCCACCAGTGACCCTAAACAGGGGAACACCGGGGAGCTGTTTTTT.

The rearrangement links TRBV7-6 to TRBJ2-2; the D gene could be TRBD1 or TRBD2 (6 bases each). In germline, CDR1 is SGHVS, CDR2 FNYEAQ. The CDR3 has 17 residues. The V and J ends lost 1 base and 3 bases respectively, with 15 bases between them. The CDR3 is CASSLDGTGADTGELFF. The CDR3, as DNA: TGTGCCAGCAGCTTAGACGGCACGGGGGCTGACACCGGGGAGCTGTTTTTT.

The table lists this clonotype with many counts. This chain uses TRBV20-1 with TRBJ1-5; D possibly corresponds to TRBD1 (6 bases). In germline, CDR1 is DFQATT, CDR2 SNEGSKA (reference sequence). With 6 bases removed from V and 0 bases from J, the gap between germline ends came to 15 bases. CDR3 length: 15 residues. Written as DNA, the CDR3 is TGCAGTGCCCGTCCGGACAGCTATAGCAATCAGCCCCAGCATTTT. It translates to CSARPDSYSNQPQHF.

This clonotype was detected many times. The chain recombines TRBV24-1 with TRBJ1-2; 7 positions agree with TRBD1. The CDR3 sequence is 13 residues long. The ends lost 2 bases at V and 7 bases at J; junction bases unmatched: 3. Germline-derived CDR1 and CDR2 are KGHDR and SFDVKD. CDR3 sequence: CATSDSTGPGYTF. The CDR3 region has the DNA TGTGCCACCAGTGATTCGACAGGGCCTGGCTACACCTTC.

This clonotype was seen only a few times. The CDR3 spells CSGGEGGANLYGYTF. In nucleotides, the CDR3 is TGCAGCGGTGGGGAGGGGGGGGCAAACCTCTATGGCTACACCTTC. The V call is TRBV29-1, the J call TRBJ1-2, with a tentative D call TRBD1 (6 bases). There are 15 residues in the CDR3. The V and J ends lost 7 bases and 4 bases respectively, with 22 bases between them. Germline V CDR1 and CDR2: SQVTM, ANQGSEA.

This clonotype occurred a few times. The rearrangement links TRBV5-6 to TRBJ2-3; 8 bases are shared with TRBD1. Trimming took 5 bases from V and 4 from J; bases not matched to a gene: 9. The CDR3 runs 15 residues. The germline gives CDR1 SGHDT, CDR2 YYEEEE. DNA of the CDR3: TGTGCCAGCAGTTCTCCCGACAGGGGACCAGATACGCAGTATTTT. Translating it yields CASSSPDRGPDTQYF.

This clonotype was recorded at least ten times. The CDR3 DNA sequence: TGTGCCATCTCGGACAGGGGATTAACTGAAGCTTTCTTT. Amino acid sequence: CAISDRGLTEAFF. The chain links TRBV10-3 to TRBJ1-1, with 9 bases lining up with TRBD1. The V gene end was trimmed by 8 bases and the J gene end by 5 bases; junction bases not matched to a gene: 6. The germline V gene encodes CDR1 ENHRY and CDR2 SYGVKD. The CDR3 spans 13 residues.

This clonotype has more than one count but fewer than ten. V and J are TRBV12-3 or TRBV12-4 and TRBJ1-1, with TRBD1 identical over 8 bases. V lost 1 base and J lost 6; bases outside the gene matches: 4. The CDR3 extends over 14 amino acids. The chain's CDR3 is CASSLGQGKPEAFF. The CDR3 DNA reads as TGTGCCAGCAGTTTAGGACAGGGGAAACCTGAAGCTTTCTTT.

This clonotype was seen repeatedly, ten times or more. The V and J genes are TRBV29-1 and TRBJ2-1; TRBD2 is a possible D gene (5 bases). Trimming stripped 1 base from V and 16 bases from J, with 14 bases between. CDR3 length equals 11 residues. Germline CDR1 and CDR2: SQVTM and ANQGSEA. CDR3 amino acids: CSVEVGEGFFF. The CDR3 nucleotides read TGCAGCGTTGAAGTTGGAGAGGGTTTCTTCTTC.

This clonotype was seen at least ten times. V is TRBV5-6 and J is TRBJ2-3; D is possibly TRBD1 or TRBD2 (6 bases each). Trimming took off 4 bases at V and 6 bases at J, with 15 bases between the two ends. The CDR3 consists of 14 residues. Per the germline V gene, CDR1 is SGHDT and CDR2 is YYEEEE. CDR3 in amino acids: CASSRYGGSDTQYF. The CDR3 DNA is TGTGCCAGCAGCCGTTACGGGGGCAGCGATACGCAGTATTTT. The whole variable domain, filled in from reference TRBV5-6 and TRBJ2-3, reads DAGVTQSPTHLIKTRGQQVTLRCSPKSGHDTVSWYQQALGQGPQFIFQYYEEEERQRGNFPDRFSGHQFPNYSSELNVNALLLGDSALYLCASSRYGGSDTQYFGPGTRLTVL.

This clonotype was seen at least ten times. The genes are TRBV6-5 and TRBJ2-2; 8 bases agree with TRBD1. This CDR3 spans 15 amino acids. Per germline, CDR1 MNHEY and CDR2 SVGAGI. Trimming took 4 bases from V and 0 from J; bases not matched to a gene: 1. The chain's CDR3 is CASSWTGPNTGELFF. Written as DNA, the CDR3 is TGTGCCAGCAGTTGGACAGGGCCGAACACCGGGGAGCTGTTTTTT.

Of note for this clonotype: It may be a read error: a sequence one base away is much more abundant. The CDR3 nucleotides read TGCAGTGCCAGGGGCATCACAGGGTGCGGTCAGCCCCAGCATTTT. Protein sequence: CSARGITGCGQPQHF. The rearrangement uses TRBV20-1 and TRBJ1-5; tentatively, D is TRBD1 (6 bases). The germline V and J ends were trimmed by 6 bases and 6 bases, with 21 bases remaining between them. Germline CDR1 is DFQATT and CDR2 is SNEGSKA (reference sequence). This CDR3 is 15 amino acids long.

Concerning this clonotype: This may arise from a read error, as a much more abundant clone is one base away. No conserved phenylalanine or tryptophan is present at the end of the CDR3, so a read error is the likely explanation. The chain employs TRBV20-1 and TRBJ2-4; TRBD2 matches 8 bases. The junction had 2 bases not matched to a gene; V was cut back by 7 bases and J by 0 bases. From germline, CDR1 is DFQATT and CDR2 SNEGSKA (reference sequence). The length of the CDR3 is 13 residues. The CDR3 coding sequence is TGCAGTGTGACTAGCGAAGCCAAAAACATTCAGTACCTC. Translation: CSVTSEAKNIQYL.

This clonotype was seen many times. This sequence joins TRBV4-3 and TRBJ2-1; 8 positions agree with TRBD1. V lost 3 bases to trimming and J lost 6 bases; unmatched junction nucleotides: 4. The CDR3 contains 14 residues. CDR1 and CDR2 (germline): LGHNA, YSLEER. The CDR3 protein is CASSQGDRGNEQFF. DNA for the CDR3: TGCGCCAGCAGCCAGGGAGACAGGGGCAATGAGCAGTTCTTC.